This T cell receptor (beta chain) emerged from a study of blood T cell repertoires in COVID-19. Study information: Researchers got acute and convalescent COVID-19 samples from the United States, Italy and Spain. PBMCs, B-cell-depleted T cells, or T cells provided the cDNA or gDNA that made up the material.

Germline V gives CDR1 LNHDA, CDR2 SQIVND (reference sequence). V dropped 3 bases and J dropped 4 bases, with 10 bases sitting between them. The CDR3 has 15 residues. Per the original data handling: Estimated nucleated cell counts came from reference gene primer amplification. Assay used: immunoSEQ multiplex PCR; TCRdb lists only in-frame clones, some missing. Clone size and V and J calls were adopted from that table, with D and trimming inferred from the DNA. This sample carries a few hundred thousand clones, under 90% of them seen once, and the ten largest clones take approximately 9%. The receptor comes from a human donor in a cohort sampled during active COVID-19. The sequencing input was peripheral blood. This rearrangement joins TRBV19 to TRBJ2-6; D not resolved. CDR3 sequence reads: CASSIIRVGANVLTF. CDR3 bases: TGTGCCAGTAGTATTATTCGGGTCGGGGCCAACGTCCTGACTTTC.